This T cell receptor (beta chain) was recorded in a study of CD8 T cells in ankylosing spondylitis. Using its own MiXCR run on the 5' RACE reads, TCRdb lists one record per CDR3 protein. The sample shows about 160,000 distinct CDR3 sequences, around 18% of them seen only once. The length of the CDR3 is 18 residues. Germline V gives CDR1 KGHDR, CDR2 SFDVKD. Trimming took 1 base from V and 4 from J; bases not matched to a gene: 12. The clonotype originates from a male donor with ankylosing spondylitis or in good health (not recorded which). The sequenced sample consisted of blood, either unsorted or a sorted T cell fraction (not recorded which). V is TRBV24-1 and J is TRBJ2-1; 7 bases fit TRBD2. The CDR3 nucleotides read TGTGCCACCAGTGATTTAGAGGCTGGTCTAGCGGCTTACAATGAGCAGTTCTTC. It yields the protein CATSDLEAGLAAYNEQFF.